This TCR beta chain was profiled in a study of cytomegalovirus exposure and HLA in healthy donors. Overall study results and limits: As was reported, the classifier diagnosed cytomegalovirus status with high specificity and sensitivity. A later analysis reportedly found fewer N-insertions in an Asian-associated ancestry cluster than the roughly 670-donor mean. Among TCR beta chains of equal frequency, HLA-associated ones were more clonally expanded in a later analysis. CMV antigen specificity was confirmed in vitro for three CMV-associated chains.

As to this clone: The antigen is not known.

Primers for the PCR totalled 60 Vbeta and 13 Jbeta. Clones were read by immunoSEQ multiplex PCR, and TCRdb kept only the in-frame ones, dropping some. The sample has roughly 190,000 clones; roughly four fifths are singletons. The sequenced material came from PBMCs. This clonotype was obtained from a woman aged 25 to 45 in good health and CMV-seropositive.

CDR3 loop: CAISGTLAQDTQYF. Written as DNA, the CDR3 is TGTGCCATCAGTGGGACTCTCGCCCAGGATACGCAGTATTTT. V and J are TRBV10-3 and TRBJ2-3; possible D gene TRBD2, 5 bases. This CDR3 is 14 amino acids long. Germline values: CDR1 ENHRY, CDR2 SYGVKD. With 4 bases removed from V and 6 bases from J, the gap between germline ends came to 14 bases.